This section outlines one T cell receptor beta chain sequence together with its context. Assay used: immunoSEQ multiplex PCR; TCRdb lists only in-frame clones, some missing. The data show about 240,000 clones, with 86% seen just once and roughly an eighth held by the top ten. The data derive from a study of blood T cell repertoires in COVID-19. About the research overall: T cells, B-cell-depleted T cells, or PBMCs provided the cDNA or gDNA that served as material.

The CDR3 sequence is 14 residues long. Germline CDR1 SGHRS, CDR2 YFSETQ. The germline V and J ends were trimmed by 4 bases and 6 bases, with 13 bases remaining between them. The chain recombines TRBV5-1 with TRBJ2-2; possible D gene TRBD1, 7 bases. The TCR originated in a man older than 75 with acute or convalescent COVID-19. The sequenced material came from peripheral blood. CDR3 residues: CASSPGDSPGELFF. The CDR3 DNA sequence: TGCGCCAGCAGCCCGGGGGACAGCCCCGGGGAGCTGTTTTTT.